Presented here are 7 T cell receptor beta chains from one specimen sequenced in a study of T-cell memory formation after mild COVID-19. Via MiXCR, TCRdb re-called the 5' RACE reads, giving one row per CDR3 protein. The data show 500,000 to 650,000 distinct CDR3 sequences, roughly a fifth seen once. Sequencing used PBMCs or a T cell subset sorted from them (not recorded which). Source of these receptors: an adult woman who had mild COVID-19 (a few samples of this study predate the infection). Cell type and time point are not known.

The chain joins TRBV12-3 or TRBV12-4 to TRBJ1-1, with D possibly matching TRBD1 (6 bases). The CDR3 is 14 residues long. V was clipped by 6 bases and J by 1 base, with 12 bases between them. The chain's CDR3 is CASRNTGKNTEAFF. CDR3 DNA: TGTGCCAGCAGGAATACAGGGAAGAACACTGAAGCTTTCTTT.

The sample holds many counts of this clonotype. Germline is not matched at one junction end, which may reflect a read error. The chain couples TRBV4-2 to TRBJ2-3; 7 nucleotides align to TRBD2. Germline CDR1 reads LGHNA; CDR2 reads YNFKEQ. The CDR3 has 15 amino acids. The CDR3 region is CASSQEPSLGEGVHF. In DNA, the CDR3 is TGTGCCAGCAGCCAAGAACCATCCTTGGGGGAGGGCGTCCATTTT.

The chain links TRBV5-1 to TRBJ1-2; a weak D match, TRBD1 (6 bases). Germline V gene data show CDR1 as SGHRS and CDR2 as YFSETQ. CDR3 length: 17 amino acids. Deletions cut 3 bases from V and 2 bases from J, with 20 bases between. CDR3 DNA sequence: TGCGCCAGCAGCTACAATAGAAGGACAGAGTACAACTATGGCTACACCTTC. Protein product: CASSYNRRTEYNYGYTF.

The chain uses TRBV29-1 and TRBJ1-1; 8 bases agree with TRBD1. The V gene end was trimmed by 6 bases and the J gene end by 5 bases; junction bases not matched to a gene: 8. Germline CDR1 is SQVTM and CDR2 is ANQGSEA. The CDR3 is 13 residues long. The DNA of the CDR3 is TGCAGCGTCGGACAGGGAAGTGTAACTGAAGCTTTCTTT. Its translation is CSVGQGSVTEAFF.

This clonotype was found many times. The chain employs TRBV19 and TRBJ1-4; a weak D match, TRBD1 (5 bases). The ends were cut back, 4 bases at V and 13 bases at J, with 22 bases in the middle. The germline CDR1 and CDR2 sequences are LNHDA and SQIVND (reference sequence). The CDR3 loop spans 15 amino acids. The CDR3 sequence is CASSSGTAEGVRLFF. CDR3 DNA sequence: TGTGCCAGTAGTAGCGGGACCGCGGAGGGTGTTAGACTGTTTTTT.

The chain is built from TRBV29-1 and TRBJ2-1, with D possibly matching TRBD2 (6 bases). Germline-derived CDR1 and CDR2 are SQVTM and ANQGSEA. The CDR3 has 15 residues. Trimming removed 6 bases at V and 0 bases at J, with 15 bases between. This CDR3 is CSVPGTGSSYNEQFF. The CDR3 nucleotides are TGCAGCGTGCCAGGGACCGGGAGCTCCTACAATGAGCAGTTCTTC.

The chain has TRBV7-2 and TRBJ2-3; tentatively, D is TRBD1 (5 bases). The CDR3 length is 15 residues. V was trimmed by 5 bases and J by 1 base, leaving 13 bases between them. CDR1 is SGHTA and CDR2 is FQGNSA in the germline V gene. The CDR3 coding sequence is TGTGCCAGCAGCCCTAGGGGTCTGGGCACAGATACGCAGTATTTT. Encoded protein: CASSPRGLGTDTQYF.